This T cell receptor beta chain comes out of a study of blood T cell repertoires in COVID-19. On the study more broadly: Two negative PCRs, clearance, or symptom resolution characterized the recovered Cohort 3 donors. COVID-19 samples collected from the United States, Italy and Spain covered acute and convalescent phases. Sample material is recorded as cDNA or gDNA derived from T cells, B-cell-depleted T cells, or PBMCs.

Sequenced by immunoSEQ multiplex PCR; TCRdb stores in-frame clones only, minus some. The sample holds a few hundred thousand clones; more than 75% are singletons and the top ten take less than 8%. V shed 5 bases and J shed 6 bases, with 15 bases lying between them. This CDR3 is 14 amino acids long. The V gene's germline CDR1 is SEHNR and CDR2 FQNEAQ (reference sequence). Cohort assignment relied on participant-reported clinical history. The chain joins TRBV7-9 to TRBJ2-3, with D perhaps TRBD1 (6 bases). The receptor's source is a man aged 25 to 40 in a cohort exposed to, infected with or recovered from COVID-19 (not recorded which). Sequences were obtained from PBMCs or T cells enriched from blood (not recorded which). CDR3 sequence reads: CASSQWDISDTQYF. CDR3 nucleotide sequence: TGTGCCAGCAGCCAGTGGGACATCAGCGATACGCAGTATTTT.